This T cell receptor beta chain was obtained from a study of memory CD4+ T cells and cytomegalovirus serostatus. Per the germline V gene, CDR1 is SGHDT and CDR2 is YYEEEE. The junction had 1 base not matched to a gene; V was cut back by 4 bases and J by 0 bases. There are 15 residues in the CDR3. Original data processing: After removing out-of-frame reads, approximately 2 million distinct TCRbeta sequences remained. Produced via immunoSEQ multiplex PCR; TCRdb's table is partial and in-frame only. D and trimming come from the DNA, and the V and J calls and clone size come from that table. The table shows 28,000 or so clones, with about 75% occurring only once. The sort gate was single viable CD3+CD4+CD8-CD45RO+ cells for memory CD4+ T cells. After thawing, CD4+ T cells were positively selected.

The source of this sequence is an adult in good health and CMV-seronegative. The specimen was memory CD4+ T cells from blood. This chain connects TRBV5-6 to TRBJ2-3, with TRBD2 matching over 11 bases. The CDR3 loop is CASSRTSGSTDTQYF. As DNA, the CDR3 is TGTGCCAGCAGCAGGACTAGCGGGAGCACAGATACGCAGTATTTT.